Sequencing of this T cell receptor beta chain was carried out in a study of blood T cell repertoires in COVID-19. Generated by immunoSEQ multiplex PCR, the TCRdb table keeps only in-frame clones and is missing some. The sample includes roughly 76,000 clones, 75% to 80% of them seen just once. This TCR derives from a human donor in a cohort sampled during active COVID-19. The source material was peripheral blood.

CDR3 DNA: TGTGCCAGCAGCGTAGCCTATGACAGCTCTGGGGCCAACGTCCTGACTTTC. It is translated as CASSVAYDSSGANVLTF. The V and J genes are TRBV9 and TRBJ2-6; D may be TRBD1 (5 bases). Deletions cut 0 bases from V and 0 bases from J, with 10 bases between. The CDR3 has 17 residues. Germline-derived CDR1 and CDR2 are SGDLS and YYNGEE.